This entry is about one TCR beta chain. Patients of the Seattle cohort, enrolled during active infection, were followed longitudinally. There are 15 residues in the CDR3. With 0 bases clipped from V and 4 bases from J, the junction kept 4 bases outside the gene matches. In germline, CDR1 is MGHRA, CDR2 YSYEKL. Original processing notes: How many nucleated cells were present was estimated from reference gene primer amplification. Here immunoSEQ multiplex PCR was the method, and the copy in TCRdb shows in-frame clones only, minus some. That table gives V, J and clone size, and the DNA gave D and trimming. Of 150,000 to 200,000 clones listed, about 81% are singletons. This entry belongs to a study of blood T cell repertoires in COVID-19. As for the study in general: Acute-phase and convalescent COVID-19 samples originated in the United States, Italy and Spain. PBMCs, B-cell-depleted T cells, or T cells were the source of the cDNA or gDNA that made up the material.

Source material: peripheral blood. The chain has TRBV4-1 and TRBJ2-7, with 9 bases matching TRBD1. The TCR originated in a woman aged 80 or over with COVID-19, enrolled during active disease. The CDR3 loop reads CASSQDHRGLYEQYF. In DNA form, the CDR3 reads TGCGCCAGCAGCCAAGATCACAGGGGGCTGTACGAGCAGTACTTC.